A selection of T cell receptor beta chains follows, all from one sample in a study of shared clonotypes between healthy human individuals. Sequencing was performed with immunoSEQ multiplex PCR; in TCRdb, only in-frame clones are kept and a portion is missing. This table holds around 2,100,000 clones, around 96% found once. The sample comprised naive CD8+ T cells sorted from blood. Source of these receptors: a man aged 18 to 30 in good health. Each CDR3 is given with its conserved first and last residue. A D gene is named only where the DNA matches it firmly. Clone size is shown for a subset of rows, as once, few, many or a class of expanded clone.

v_gene	abundance	j_gene	d_gene	CDR3aa	CDR3nt
TRBV28	NA	TRBJ1-5	TRBD1	CASSLRTGYQPQHF	TGTGCCAGCAGTTTAAGGACAGGGTATCAGCCCCAGCATTTT
TRBV6-5	NA	TRBJ2-6	NA	CASSPQGANVLTF	TGTGCCAGCAGTCCGCAGGGGGCCAACGTCCTGACTTTC
TRBV9	NA	TRBJ2-1	NA	CASSVVGSEQFF	TGTGCCAGCAGCGTAGTAGGCTCTGAGCAGTTCTTC
TRBV10-2	NA	TRBJ2-1	NA	CASSESSVGAYNEQFF	TGCGCCAGCAGTGAGTCATCCGTTGGGGCCTACAATGAGCAGTTCTTC
TRBV19	NA	TRBJ2-2	NA	CASHLGRGRGTGELFF	TGTGCCAGTCACTTGGGCAGGGGCCGCGGAACCGGGGAGCTGTTTTTT
TRBV30	NA	TRBJ2-7	NA	CAWSPGISYEQYF	TGTGCCTGGAGCCCCGGCATATCCTACGAGCAGTACTTC
TRBV4-1	NA	TRBJ1-4	TRBD1	CASSQWDRGANEKLFF	TGCGCCAGCAGCCAATGGGACAGGGGAGCTAATGAAAAACTGTTTTTT
TRBV6-6	NA	TRBJ2-7	NA	CASSRGPSYEQYF	TGTGCCAGCAGCCGGGGTCCCTCCTACGAGCAGTACTTC
TRBV4-1	NA	TRBJ2-7	NA	CASSQELGYEQYF	TGCGCCAGCAGCCAAGAACTAGGCTACGAGCAGTACTTC
TRBV6-5	NA	TRBJ2-7	NA	CASSYSTQGTYEQYF	TGTGCCAGCAGTTACTCGACTCAGGGAACCTACGAGCAGTACTTC
TRBV9	NA	TRBJ2-7	NA	CASSVDSHEQYF	TGTGCCAGCAGCGTAGACTCCCACGAGCAGTACTTC
TRBV10-2	NA	TRBJ2-3	TRBD2	CASSAGTSVTDTQYF	TGCGCCAGCAGTGCCGGGACTAGCGTGACAGATACGCAGTATTTT
TRBV6-6	NA	TRBJ2-7	TRBD1	CASSPGQPYEQYF	TGTGCCAGCAGTCCGGGACAGCCCTACGAGCAGTACTTC
TRBV27	NA	TRBJ2-1	NA	CASSLSAAKGNEQFF	TGTGCCAGCAGTTTATCCGCGGCTAAGGGGAATGAGCAGTTCTTC
TRBV29-1	NA	TRBJ1-1	NA	CSGPAWKAFF	TGCAGCGGGCCCGCGTGGAAAGCTTTCTTT
TRBV11-2	NA	TRBJ2-1	NA	CASSLIGNYNEQFF	TGTGCCAGCAGCTTAATTGGGAACTACAATGAGCAGTTCTTC
TRBV7-8	NA	TRBJ2-7	TRBD2	CASSLGLAGGSSYEQYF	TGTGCCAGCAGCTTAGGTCTAGCGGGGGGGAGCTCCTACGAGCAGTACTTC
TRBV9	once	TRBJ2-1	NA	CASGSHFTDNEQFF	TGTGCCAGCGGCTCTCACTTCACTGACAATGAGCAGTTCTTC
TRBV2	NA	TRBJ1-6	TRBD1	CASRIGTGGPNSPLHF	TGTGCCAGCAGAATTGGGACAGGGGGTCCTAATTCACCCCTCCACTTT
TRBV4-2	NA	TRBJ1-1	TRBD1	CASSQGISGTGGFSTEAFF	TGTGCCAGCAGCCAAGGGATATCGGGGACAGGGGGCTTCAGCACTGAAGCTTTCTTT
TRBV29-1	NA	TRBJ2-7	TRBD2	CSVTGTSGDPYEQYF	TGCAGCGTTACCGGGACTAGCGGGGACCCCTACGAGCAGTACTTC
TRBV27	NA	TRBJ1-4	NA	CASSGLGGRKLFF	TGTGCCAGCAGTGGACTTGGGGGGAGGAAACTGTTTTTT
TRBV30	NA	TRBJ2-2	NA	CAWNWGPGRTGELFF	TGTGCCTGGAACTGGGGGCCAGGGAGGACCGGGGAGCTGTTTTTT
TRBV5-1	NA	TRBJ2-7	NA	CASSVGREYEQYF	TGCGCCAGCAGTGTGGGCAGGGAGTACGAGCAGTACTTC
TRBV4-1	once	TRBJ1-2	TRBD1	CASSLDPGQVYGYTF	TGCGCCAGCAGCCTCGATCCGGGACAGGTCTATGGCTACACCTTC